Below are 19 T cell receptor beta chains sequenced from a single sample in a study of blood T cell repertoires in COVID-19. Profiling relied on immunoSEQ multiplex PCR, and the TCRdb table lists in-frame clones only, not all of them. The sample shows roughly 150,000 clones, over 75% of them seen only once. Sequencing used PBMCs or T cells enriched from blood (not recorded which). The receptors stem from a man between 40 and 49 years old who had recovered from COVID-19.

V and J are TRBV2 and TRBJ1-5, with 10 bases lining up with TRBD1. Germline values: CDR1 SNHLY, CDR2 FYNNEI. This CDR3 comprises 16 residues. V shed 4 bases, J shed 3 bases, and the junction held 6 bases outside the gene matches. CDR3 protein: CASSGDRGSSNQPQHF. CDR3 sequence (DNA): TGTGCCAGCAGTGGGGACAGGGGATCGTCCAATCAGCCCCAGCATTTT.

The rearrangement joins TRBV3-1 (or the pseudogene TRBV3-2) to TRBJ2-3; 9 nucleotides line up with TRBD2. There are 17 residues in the CDR3. Germline V CDR1 and CDR2: LGHDT, YNNKEL (reference sequence). The J segment lost 6 bases and the V segment lost 0 bases, leaving 10 bases of the junction unmatched. The CDR3 sequence: CASSQDRRGGAQDTQYF. CDR3 sequence (DNA): TGTGCCAGCAGCCAAGATCGGCGCGGGGGGGCCCAGGATACGCAGTATTTT.

This clone was seen more than once but under ten times. This rearrangement joins TRBV11-2 to TRBJ2-7, with 7 bases aligning to TRBD2. Germline V gene data show CDR1 as SGHAT and CDR2 as FQNNGV. This CDR3 has 14 amino acids. The V segment lost 1 base and the J segment 2 bases; nucleotides outside the gene matches: 2. The CDR3 region has the DNA TGTGCCAGCAGCTTAGCGGGAGGAGCCTACGAGCAGTACTTC. This translates into CASSLAGGAYEQYF.

The rearrangement joins TRBV9 to TRBJ2-3; the match to TRBD2 covers 8 bases. Germline V lookup: CDR1 SGDLS, CDR2 YYNGEE. V gave up 3 bases and J gave up 5 bases; unmatched junction bases: 8. The CDR3 totals 15 residues. CDR3 region: CASSAGGAHKDTQYF. In DNA form, the CDR3 reads TGTGCCAGCAGCGCCGGGGGGGCTCATAAAGATACGCAGTATTTT.

Here the CDR3 DNA reads TGCGCCAGCAGCCGGACGGGAACGAACACCGGGGAGCTGTTTTTT. It specifies CASSRTGTNTGELFF. The rearrangement joins TRBV4-1 to TRBJ2-2; maybe TRBD2 (5 bases). The CDR3 is made up of 15 amino acids. Germline V lookup: CDR1 MGHRA, CDR2 YSYEKL. V lost 4 bases, J lost 0 bases, and 9 bases lay in between.

The chain uses TRBV12-3 or TRBV12-4 and TRBJ1-5, with TRBD1 identical over 7 bases. Trimming cost V 5 bases and J 4 bases; bases outside gene matches: 2. The CDR3 covers 13 residues. CDR3 residues: CASSPGGNQPQHF. The CDR3 nucleotides are TGTGCCAGCAGTCCAGGGGGTAATCAGCCCCAGCATTTT.

This chain links TRBV30 with TRBJ2-5; 9 positions match TRBD2. V trimming: 0 bases; J trimming: 1 base; junction bases outside the gene matches: 9. The CDR3 length is 17 residues. From germline, CDR1 is GTSNPN and CDR2 SVGIG (reference sequence). CDR3 region: CAWSVKRGVSPQETQYF. The CDR3, as DNA: TGTGCCTGGAGTGTAAAGCGGGGGGTATCCCCCCAAGAGACCCAGTACTTC.

The genes are TRBV12-5 and TRBJ2-7, with 8 bases aligning to TRBD2. This CDR3 region has 19 residues. The V gene end was trimmed by 3 bases and the J gene end by 5 bases; junction bases not matched to a gene: 21. Per the germline V gene, CDR1 is LGHNT and CDR2 is FRNRAP. The CDR3 DNA reads TGTGCTAGTGGTTTAATCCCAGCGGGGCCCGGGGGGGTATCGGACGAGCAGTACGTC. This gives the protein CASGLIPAGPGGVSDEQYV.

The chain couples TRBV11-2 to TRBJ2-7; no clear D gene. The germline V and J ends were trimmed by 1 base and 2 bases, with 12 bases remaining between them. The CDR3 is 15 residues long. Germline V CDR1 and CDR2: SGHAT, FQNNGV. DNA of the CDR3: TGTGCCAGCAGCTTAGGGAGAAACAAGGCCTACGAGCAGTACTTC. Protein product: CASSLGRNKAYEQYF.

The gene calls are TRBV4-1 and TRBJ2-7; D possibly corresponds to TRBD1 (6 bases). V lost 3 bases to trimming and J lost 1 base, with 13 bases between them. This CDR3 is 15 amino acids long. The germline V gene has CDR1 MGHRA and CDR2 YSYEKL. As DNA, the CDR3 is TGCGCCAGCAGCCACGGGACACCTCCTTCCTACGAGCAGTACTTC. Translated, it gives CASSHGTPPSYEQYF.

This chain links TRBV14 with TRBJ2-3; no reliable D call. From germline, CDR1 is SGHDN and CDR2 FVKESK. Trimming shortened V by 0 bases and J by 2 bases, and 12 bases separated the two germline ends. The CDR3 has 16 residues. CDR3 sequence: CASSQDRVFFTDTQYF. The CDR3 bases are TGTGCCAGCAGCCAAGATCGGGTCTTTTTCACAGATACGCAGTATTTT.

The CDR3 is CASGLMRGGRNTGELFF. Written as DNA, the CDR3 is TGTGCTAGTGGTTTGATGAGAGGGGGCAGGAACACCGGGGAGCTGTTTTTT. The chain is built from TRBV12-5 and TRBJ2-2; 7 bases fit TRBD1. V was pared by 2 bases and J by 1 base, with 7 bases of the junction left unmatched. CDR3 length: 17 residues. Per the germline V gene, CDR1 is LGHNT and CDR2 is FRNRAP.

The V gene is TRBV3-1 (or the pseudogene TRBV3-2), the J gene TRBJ2-5, with TRBD2 matching over 11 bases. The CDR3 loop spans 13 amino acids. Germline assignment: CDR1 LGHDT and CDR2 YNNKEL (reference sequence). The junction had 4 bases not matched to a gene; V was cut back by 10 bases and J by 3 bases. CDR3 protein: CATVTSGEETQYF. DNA for the CDR3: TGTGCCACCGTGACTAGCGGGGAAGAGACCCAGTACTTC.

This clone was counted between two and nine times. This chain joins TRBV5-4 and TRBJ2-2, with 9 bases matching TRBD2. V lost 4 bases, J lost 2 bases, and 3 bases stayed unmatched. This CDR3 is 15 amino acids long. Per germline, CDR1 SGHNT and CDR2 YYREEE (reference sequence). DNA for the CDR3: TGTGCCAGCAGCAGTAGCGGGGGAAACACCGGGGAGCTGTTTTTT. Its protein is CASSSSGGNTGELFF. Filled out from reference TRBV5-4 and TRBJ2-2, the complete variable domain reads ETGVTQSPTHLIKTRGQQVTLRCSSQSGHNTVSWYQQALGQGPQFIFQYYREEENGRGNFPPRFSGLQFPNYSSELNVNALELDDSALYLCASSSSGGNTGELFFGEGSRLTVL.

The gene calls are TRBV5-1 and TRBJ1-1, with TRBD1 as a possible D gene (5 bases). CDR1 and CDR2 (germline): SGHRS, YFSETQ. The CDR3 is made up of 13 amino acids. The V end lost 0 bases, the J end lost 7 bases, and 10 bases lay between the germline ends. In nucleotides, the CDR3 is TGCGCCAGCAGCTTGGCCGGGACTAATGAAGCTTTCTTT. It specifies CASSLAGTNEAFF.

The rearrangement joins TRBV6-5 to TRBJ2-7; D is unclear. CDR3 length: 14 residues. Germline lookup yields CDR1 MNHEY and CDR2 SVGAGI. V was clipped by 2 bases and J by 4 bases, with 12 bases between them. Here the CDR3 DNA reads TGTGCCAGCAGTTACGCCGTCCCCGGGTACGAGCAGTACGTC. Protein: CASSYAVPGYEQYV.

The rearrangement links TRBV5-4 to TRBJ2-5, with TRBD2 matching 12 bases. CDR3 size: 15 residues. J was trimmed by 7 bases and V by 4 bases; bases with no gene match: 8. Germline values: CDR1 SGHNT, CDR2 YYREEE (reference sequence). CDR3 sequence (DNA): TGTGCCAGCAGCCAGGCTGCACTAGCGGGGGGGACCCAGTACTTC. This translates into CASSQAALAGGTQYF.

The rearrangement joins TRBV10-3 to TRBJ2-1; D is undetermined. V gave up 2 bases and J gave up 7 bases, with 9 bases separating them. CDR3 size: 13 residues. Germline lookup yields CDR1 ENHRY and CDR2 SYGVKD. The CDR3, as DNA: TGTGCCATCAGTGAGCCTCCCCTGAATGAGCAGTTCTTC. Translating it yields CAISEPPLNEQFF.

The CDR3 DNA is TGTGCCAGCAGCCAAGGTTGGGCAGGGGCGCAGTATTTT. It yields the protein CASSQGWAGAQYF. The V and J genes are TRBV14 and TRBJ2-3, with TRBD1 as a possible D gene (6 bases). CDR1 SGHDN and CDR2 FVKESK come from the germline V gene. The CDR3 is 13 amino acids. Deletions cut 1 base from V and 10 bases from J, with 12 bases between.